What follows are 28 T cell receptor beta chains derived from one specimen sequenced in a study of blood T cell repertoires in COVID-19. Data came from immunoSEQ multiplex PCR; TCRdb stores just in-frame clones and leaves some out. The sample lists tens of thousands of clones, 85% occurring once. Input material: peripheral blood. The receptors here all came from a man older than 75 with acute or convalescent COVID-19.

This chain connects TRBV6-6 to TRBJ1-6; D call uncertain. With 4 bases removed from V and 7 bases from J, the gap between germline ends came to 14 bases. The CDR3 totals 15 residues. Germline V gives CDR1 MNHNY, CDR2 SVGAGI (reference sequence). Here the CDR3 reads CASSFDGAGNSPLHF. In DNA form, the CDR3 reads TGTGCCAGCAGTTTCGATGGAGCCGGGAATTCACCCCTCCACTTT.

The rearrangement joins TRBV5-1 to TRBJ1-1; weak D call: TRBD1 (5 bases). CDR3 length: 14 amino acids. The germline CDR1 and CDR2 sequences are SGHRS and YFSETQ. Trimming cost V 2 bases and J 6 bases, with 14 bases left between them. The CDR3 loop reads CASSLDSQTPEAFF. CDR3 sequence (DNA): TGCGCCAGCAGCTTAGACAGCCAGACTCCTGAAGCTTTCTTT.

V usage is TRBV18 and J usage is TRBJ1-4; D not certain. In germline, CDR1 is KGHSH, CDR2 LQKENI. This CDR3 region has 13 residues. V was trimmed by 5 bases and J by 5 bases, leaving 9 bases between them. The CDR3 bases are TGTGCCAGCTCAATTGTAGAGAATGAAAAACTGTTTTTT. Encoded protein: CASSIVENEKLFF.

The gene calls are TRBV6-2 or TRBV6-3 and TRBJ2-3; 7 bases match TRBD1. The CDR3 has 18 residues. After removal of 0 bases from V and 2 bases from J, the junction contained 11 bases not matched to a gene. Germline V gene lookup returns CDR1 MNHEY and CDR2 SVGEGT. CDR3 coding DNA: TGTGCCAGCAGTTACTCCCTCCTACAGGGGAAAGCCACAGATACGCAGTATTTT. Translated: CASSYSLLQGKATDTQYF.

This clone has just a few counts. This chain uses TRBV12-3 or TRBV12-4 with TRBJ2-7, with D possibly TRBD2 on 6 matching bases. This CDR3 has 13 residues. Trimming took 5 bases from V and 1 from J, leaving 9 bases between them. The CDR3 nucleotides are TGTGCCAGCAGTGGGACTGGGTCCTACGAGCAGTACTTC. Its translation is CASSGTGSYEQYF.

This rearrangement joins TRBV12-3 or TRBV12-4 to TRBJ2-3, with no clear D. With 2 bases removed from V and 3 bases from J, the gap between germline ends came to 6 bases. The CDR3 contains 13 residues. CDR3: CASSLPATDTQYF. The CDR3 DNA follows: TGTGCCAGCAGTTTACCAGCGACAGATACGCAGTATTTT.

Here the CDR3 DNA reads TGTGCCAGCAGCTTTAGCGGCTCCTACAATGAGCAGTTCTTC. It codes for CASSFSGSYNEQFF. This rearrangement joins TRBV7-2 to TRBJ2-1; D might be TRBD2 (6 bases). V lost 3 bases and J lost 0, with 6 bases in between. The CDR3 length is 14 residues. CDR1 is SGHTA, CDR2 FQGNSA, per germline.

The rearrangement links TRBV7-2 to TRBJ2-7; TRBD2 aligns across 12 bases. This CDR3 contains 17 residues. The trim removed 0 bases at V and 2 bases at J, leaving 5 bases unmatched. Germline CDR1 SGHTA, CDR2 FQGNSA. CDR3 amino acids: CASSLAGLAGDPYEQYF. The CDR3 nucleotides read TGTGCCAGCAGCTTAGCGGGACTAGCGGGCGACCCCTACGAGCAGTACTTC.

The genes are TRBV5-1 and TRBJ2-1, with 8 bases lining up with TRBD1. Looked up from germline, CDR1 is SGHRS and CDR2 is YFSETQ. The CDR3 runs 16 residues. Trimming took 5 bases from V and 4 from J; bases not matched to a gene: 11. This CDR3 reads CASSLGQAIFYNEQFF. The CDR3 coding sequence is TGCGCCAGCAGTCTGGGACAGGCGATATTTTACAATGAGCAGTTCTTC.

Turning to this clone: One end of the junction varies from germline; a read error may be responsible. J is TRBJ2-2 and V is TRBV5-4; D not certain. The length of the CDR3 is 13 residues. Germline assignment: CDR1 SGHNT and CDR2 YYREEE (reference sequence). Written as DNA, the CDR3 is TGTGCCAGCAGATTGGTGCTAGGCGGGGAGCTGTTTTTT. Translation: CASRLVLGGELFF. Complete variable domain (other parts from reference TRBV5-4 and TRBJ2-2): ETGVTQSPTHLIKTRGQQVTLRCSSQSGHNTVSWYQQALGQGPQFIFQYYREEENGRGNFPPRFSGLQFPNYSSELNVNALELDDSALYLCASRLVLGGELFFGEGSRLTVL.

The chain recombines TRBV10-3 with TRBJ2-3; no definite D call. With 4 bases removed from V and 0 bases from J, the gap between germline ends came to 8 bases. CDR1 is ENHRY and CDR2 is SYGVKD in the germline V gene. The CDR3 covers 14 residues. The DNA for the CDR3 is TGTGCCATCAGTGTGGTGGCTAGCACAGATACGCAGTATTTT. Translating gives CAISVVASTDTQYF.

The rearrangement joins TRBV4-2 to TRBJ2-2; 11 bases agree with TRBD2. The CDR3 runs to 17 residues. Germline V gives CDR1 LGHNA, CDR2 YNFKEQ. J gave up 6 bases and V 2 bases, and 8 bases lay outside the gene matches. The CDR3 DNA sequence: TGTGCCAGCAGCCAATATAGCGGGAGGGAGGGCGCCGGGGAGCTGTTTTTT. It is translated as CASSQYSGREGAGELFF.

V usage is TRBV30 and J usage is TRBJ2-2, with 14 bases that match TRBD2. The CDR3 extends over 18 amino acids. CDR1 and CDR2 from the germline V gene are GTSNPN and SVGIG (reference sequence). The junction had 5 bases not matched to a gene; V was cut back by 1 base and J by 1 base. CDR3 loop: CAWSEGLAGGWNTGELFF. Written as DNA, the CDR3 is TGTGCCTGGAGTGAAGGACTAGCGGGGGGCTGGAACACCGGGGAGCTGTTTTTT.

This clone was seen more than once but under ten times. This rearrangement joins TRBV21-1 to TRBJ2-7; the DNA was not used to check the table's D call, TRBD2. TRBV21-1 is termed a pseudogene. The CDR3 spans 15 residues. The CDR3 here is CASSSHGVAPYEQYF. The DNA of the CDR3 is TGTGCCAGCAGCTCTCACGGGGTCGCGCCGTACGAGCAGTACTTC.

This rearrangement joins TRBV6-6 to TRBJ1-1, with unresolved D. The ends were cut back, 6 bases at V and 3 bases at J, with 20 bases in the middle. Germline V lookup: CDR1 MNHNY, CDR2 SVGAGI (reference sequence). CDR3 length: 16 residues. The CDR3 DNA sequence: TGTGCCAGCAGCCGATCTCGGGAAAATGTGGACACTGAAGCTTTCTTT. It is translated as CASSRSRENVDTEAFF.

The chain employs TRBV12-1 and TRBJ1-6; the table calls TRBD1, which could not be checked here. TRBV12-1 is annotated as a pseudogene. The CDR3 is made up of 17 amino acids. The CDR3 bases are TGTGCCAGCAGCCCCAGGACAGTTAGGTGTGTTAATTCACCCCTCCACTTT. Translation gives CASSPRTVRCVNSPLHF.

This clone is a singleton in its sample. This CDR3 reads CASGFQAGVTGELFF. The CDR3 DNA sequence: TGTGCTAGTGGTTTCCAGGCGGGAGTCACCGGGGAGCTGTTTTTT. The chain carries TRBV12-5 and TRBJ2-2, with 7 bases lining up with TRBD2. The CDR3 sequence is 15 residues long. Trimming at V came to 3 bases and at J to 4 bases, leaving 5 bases not matched to a gene. Germline assignment: CDR1 LGHNT and CDR2 FRNRAP.

The rearrangement links TRBV20-1 to TRBJ2-7; no clear D gene. The CDR3 covers 11 residues. From germline, CDR1 is DFQATT and CDR2 SNEGSKA (reference sequence). The V end lost 7 bases, the J end lost 2 bases, and 9 bases lay between the germline ends. CDR3 sequence: CSVAGPYEQYF. The CDR3 coding sequence is TGCAGTGTGGCAGGTCCCTACGAGCAGTACTTC.

A single count supports this clone. The chain links TRBV5-1 to TRBJ1-1; weak D call: TRBD1 (6 bases). This CDR3 region has 13 residues. The V gene's germline CDR1 is SGHRS and CDR2 YFSETQ. V lost 4 bases and J lost 6, with 13 bases in between. The CDR3 protein is CASSIEQGAEAFF. CDR3 coding DNA: TGCGCCAGCAGCATCGAACAGGGAGCTGAAGCTTTCTTT. Together with reference TRBV5-1 and TRBJ1-1, the CDR3 gives the full variable domain: KAGVTQTPRYLIKTRGQQVTLSCSPISGHRSVSWYQQTPGQGLQFLFEYFSETQRNKGNFPGRFSGRQFSNSRSEMNVSTLELGDSALYLCASSIEQGAEAFFGQGTRLTVV.

V is TRBV19 and J is TRBJ2-5; a possible D gene is TRBD2 (6 bases). CDR3 size: 16 residues. V lost 3 bases and J lost 2, with 16 bases in between. Germline values: CDR1 LNHDA, CDR2 SQIVND (reference sequence). The CDR3 DNA is TGTGCCAGTAGTATTTTTGGTGGAGGGGATCAAGAGACCCAGTACTTC. Its translation is CASSIFGGGDQETQYF.

This clone was seen once. J is TRBJ2-1 and V is TRBV25-1, with a weak D call TRBD2 (7 bases). The CDR3 covers 18 residues. Germline lookup yields CDR1 MGHDK and CDR2 SYGVNS. With 4 bases removed from V and 8 bases from J, the gap between germline ends came to 27 bases. The DNA of the CDR3 is TGTGCCAGCAGTGTATCCTACGTAGGGCGGGGGCCCACCGATGAGCAGTTCTTC. This gives the protein CASSVSYVGRGPTDEQFF.

V is TRBV27 and J is TRBJ2-1, with D possibly TRBD1 on 5 matching bases. Per the germline V gene, CDR1 is MNHEY and CDR2 is SMNVEV (reference sequence). CDR3 length: 19 residues. Trimming pared 7 bases from V and 1 base from J, leaving 26 bases between. As DNA, the CDR3 is TGTGCCAGCAAAGATGCTAGGGGCGCGTCGGTAGGGTCCTACAATGAGCAGTTCTTC. Translated, it gives CASKDARGASVGSYNEQFF.

This chain connects TRBV7-2 to TRBJ2-3; D may be TRBD2 (6 bases). Trimming stripped 8 bases from V and 6 bases from J, with 15 bases between. This CDR3 comprises 13 residues. The germline V gene has CDR1 SGHTA and CDR2 FQGNSA. The CDR3 loop reads CASEAGKRDTQYF. As DNA, the CDR3 is TGTGCCAGCGAGGCGGGAAAGAGGGATACGCAGTATTTT.

This clone was picked up a small number of times. V and J are TRBV9 and TRBJ2-4, with D possibly matching TRBD2 (5 bases). The CDR3 covers 15 residues. Germline V gene sequence: CDR1 SGDLS, CDR2 YYNGEE. V lost 0 bases to trimming and J lost 7 bases, with 14 bases between them. CDR3 nucleotide sequence: TGTGCCAGCAGCGTAGCTACGGGCGGCGGGAACATTCAGTACTTC. The encoded protein is CASSVATGGGNIQYF.

The CDR3 nucleotides are TGTGCCAGCAGATTAAAAGCGGGAACGGACACCGGGGAGCTGTTTTTT. Translated: CASRLKAGTDTGELFF. The rearrangement uses TRBV5-4 and TRBJ2-2; 7 bases align to TRBD2. The CDR3 contains 16 residues. Germline CDR1 is SGHNT and CDR2 is YYREEE (reference sequence). J was trimmed by 3 bases and V by 5 bases; bases with no gene match: 10.

The V gene is TRBV9, the J gene TRBJ1-1, with TRBD1 as a possible D gene (6 bases). The CDR3 is made up of 16 amino acids. Germline CDR1 SGDLS, CDR2 YYNGEE. The V end lost 3 bases, the J end lost 0 bases, and 15 bases lay between the germline ends. The CDR3 nucleotides are TGTGCCAGCAGCGGCAGGGGCGGAACTATGAACACTGAAGCTTTCTTT. Translated, it gives CASSGRGGTMNTEAFF. Drawing the rest from reference TRBV9 and TRBJ1-1, the complete variable domain is DSGVTQTPKHLITATGQRVTLRCSPRSGDLSVYWYQQSLDQGLQFLIQYYNGEERAKGNILERFSAQQFPDLHSELNLSSLELGDSALYFCASSGRGGTMNTEAFFGQGTRLTVV.

This chain connects TRBV24-1 to TRBJ2-5; 9 bases are shared with TRBD1. The germline V gene encodes CDR1 KGHDR and CDR2 SFDVKD. This CDR3 has 15 residues. J gave up 2 bases and V 2 bases, and 2 bases lay outside the gene matches. CDR3 protein: CATSDSDRGQETQYF. The CDR3 DNA reads TGTGCCACCAGTGATTCTGACAGGGGGCAAGAGACCCAGTACTTC.

The chain joins TRBV19 to TRBJ2-5, with TRBD1 as a possible D gene (7 bases). Trimming took 6 bases from V and 5 from J, leaving 16 bases between them. The CDR3 runs 14 residues. Germline V gene data show CDR1 as LNHDA and CDR2 as SQIVND (reference sequence). The CDR3 sequence is CASREGASKETQYF. In DNA, the CDR3 is TGTGCCAGTAGGGAGGGGGCGAGTAAGGAGACCCAGTACTTC.